Included here is one TCR beta chain sequence, with context. The data originate from a study of blood T cells in healthy people across ages. Looking at the study overall: For every two T cells, template switching captured about one barcoded beta molecule.

A second roughly 7 to 11 cycle PCR used barcoded and J-beta primers. Each CDR3 protein gets one entry after TCRdb re-called the 5' RACE reads with MiXCR. This table has approximately 1.5 million distinct CDR3 sequences, under 55% appearing once. Investigators took about 9.1 milliliters of peripheral blood from every donor. Trimming removed 6 bases from V and 8 bases from J, with 13 bases in between. Germline assignment: CDR1 MNHNS and CDR2 SASEGT. The CDR3 runs 12 residues. V is TRBV6-1 and J is TRBJ1-1, with D uncertain. The TCR sequence derives from a young woman in good health. Sequencing was performed on blood. This CDR3 reads CASSILLGEAFF. Written as DNA, the CDR3 is TGTGCCAGCAGCATACTTCTAGGGGAAGCTTTCTTT.